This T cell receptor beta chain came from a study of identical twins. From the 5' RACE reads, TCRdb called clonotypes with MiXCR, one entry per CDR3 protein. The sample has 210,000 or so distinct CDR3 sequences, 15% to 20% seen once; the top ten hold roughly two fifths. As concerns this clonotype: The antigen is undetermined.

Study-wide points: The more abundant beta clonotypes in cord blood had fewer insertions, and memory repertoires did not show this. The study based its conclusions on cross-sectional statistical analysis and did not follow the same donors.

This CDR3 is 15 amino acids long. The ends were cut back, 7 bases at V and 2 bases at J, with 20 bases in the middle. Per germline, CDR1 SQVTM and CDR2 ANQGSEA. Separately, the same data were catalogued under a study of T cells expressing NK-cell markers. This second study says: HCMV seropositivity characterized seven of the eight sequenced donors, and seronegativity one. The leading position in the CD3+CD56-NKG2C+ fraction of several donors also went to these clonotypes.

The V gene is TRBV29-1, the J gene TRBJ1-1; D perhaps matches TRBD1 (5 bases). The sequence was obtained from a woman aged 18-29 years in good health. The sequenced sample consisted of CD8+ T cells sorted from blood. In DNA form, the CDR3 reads TGCAGCGCCGAAACGGTCCAGGGTACTAACACTGAAGCTTTCTTT. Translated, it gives CSAETVQGTNTEAFF.